The 19 T cell receptor beta chains below were found in one sample sequenced in a study of T cell responses to AZD1222 COVID-19 vaccine (dated by TCRdb to the early 2020s). The time point tag for this specimen amounts to: baseline before first vaccination. Library preparation was by the immunoSEQ multiplex PCR assay. TCRdb mirrors the immuneACCESS table, restricted to in-frame sequences. Some clones are absent from its copies; in checked studies, under half trace to an unresolved V gene, and the reason for the others is unknown. A total of around 69,000 clones appear in this sample, about 88% of them only once. The top ten clones comprise roughly 11% of the sample. This specimen consisted of peripheral blood, obtained on day 0 of AZD1222 vaccination. These receptors all stem from an adult in good health.

CDR3 residues: CASSVDRGLTGELFF. DNA of the CDR3: TGTGCCAGCAGCGTGGACAGGGGGCTAACCGGGGAGCTGTTTTTT. V gene TRBV5-8 combines with J gene TRBJ2-2; 11 bases match TRBD1. Trimming cost V 4 bases and J 5 bases; bases outside gene matches: 4. The CDR3 covers 15 residues. Per germline, CDR1 SGHTS and CDR2 YDEGEE.

The rearrangement links TRBV23-1 to TRBJ1-4, with 9 bases lining up with TRBD1. TRBV23-1 carries the ORF label, with uncertain function. CDR3 length equals 16 residues. V was pared by 3 bases and J by 8 bases, with 10 bases of the junction left unmatched. Here the CDR3 DNA reads TGCGCCAGCAGTCAGGGACCGGGACAGGGAAACGAAAAACTGTTTTTT. Protein sequence: CASSQGPGQGNEKLFF.

This clone appeared once. The chain has TRBV12-3 or TRBV12-4 and TRBJ1-5, with D hard to call. The CDR3 is 13 residues long. V shed 6 bases and J shed 8 bases, with 14 bases lying between them. CDR3 region: CASSRAGLKPQHF. In DNA form, the CDR3 reads TGTGCCAGCAGCCGAGCGGGGTTAAAGCCCCAGCATTTT.

This sequence joins TRBV21-1 and TRBJ1-6; the listed D gene, TRBD1, was not tested against the DNA. TRBV21-1 is reported as a pseudogene. CDR3 length: 17 residues. CDR3 in DNA: TGTGCCAGCAGCGAGGGGACAGGGCCCTCCTATAATTCACCCCTCCACTTT. It encodes CASSEGTGPSYNSPLHF.

This rearrangement joins TRBV30 to TRBJ2-7, with 7 bases lining up with TRBD1. After removal of 0 bases from V and 3 bases from J, the junction contained 8 bases not matched to a gene. CDR1 is GTSNPN and CDR2 is SVGIG in the germline V gene (reference sequence). This CDR3 spans 15 amino acids. The CDR3 loop is CAWSVPSQGVYEQYF. The CDR3 bases are TGTGCCTGGAGTGTACCCAGTCAGGGGGTCTACGAGCAGTACTTC.

This chain links TRBV2 with TRBJ2-5, with TRBD1 identical over 7 bases. The V gene end was trimmed by 8 bases and the J gene end by 1 base; junction bases not matched to a gene: 10. The CDR3 sequence is 15 residues long. Per germline, CDR1 SNHLY and CDR2 FYNNEI. Written as DNA, the CDR3 is TGTGCCAGCGACAGACAGGGTTGGAGCCAAGAGACCCAGTACTTC. This translates into CASDRQGWSQETQYF.

The V and J genes are TRBV7-9 and TRBJ2-3; 7 bases are a match to TRBD2. The CDR3 has 11 amino acids. Germline V gene lookup returns CDR1 SEHNR and CDR2 FQNEAQ (reference sequence). Trimming at V came to 11 bases and at J to 6 bases, leaving 5 bases not matched to a gene. The CDR3 DNA is TGTGCCGGGGGGGACGGCGATACGCAGTATTTT. Translation: CAGGDGDTQYF.

The chain recombines TRBV2 with TRBJ1-1; TRBD1 aligns across 8 bases. Germline trimming cut 7 bases from V and 2 bases from J; bases unmatched to any gene: 9. This CDR3 is built from 15 residues. The germline gives CDR1 SNHLY, CDR2 FYNNEI. The CDR3 here is CASNDLTGGNTEAFF. CDR3 in DNA: TGTGCCAGCAACGATCTTACAGGGGGAAACACTGAAGCTTTCTTT. Full variable domain (outside the CDR3, taken from reference TRBV2 and TRBJ1-1): EPEVTQTPSHQVTQMGQEVILRCVPISNHLYFYWYRQILGQKVEFLVSFYNNEISEKSEIFDDQFSVERPDGSNFTLKIRSTKLEDSAMYFCASNDLTGGNTEAFFGQGTRLTVV.

The chain employs TRBV5-1 and TRBJ2-1; D remains ambiguous. The CDR3 is 13 residues long. Germline V gives CDR1 SGHRS, CDR2 YFSETQ. Trimming removed 0 bases at V and 3 bases at J, with 4 bases between. CDR3 sequence: CASSLAYYNEQFF. Here the CDR3 DNA reads TGCGCCAGCAGCTTGGCCTACTACAATGAGCAGTTCTTC.

The chain uses TRBV19 and TRBJ1-2; 7 bases align to TRBD1. The CDR3 extends over 17 amino acids. The V segment lost 2 bases and the J segment 3 bases; nucleotides outside the gene matches: 12. Per germline, CDR1 LNHDA and CDR2 SQIVND (reference sequence). The DNA for the CDR3 is TGTGCCAGTAGTATAATAGGGGGCGAAATCGGTGACTATGGCTACACCTTC. Amino acid sequence: CASSIIGGEIGDYGYTF. The variable domain in full, completed from reference TRBV19 and TRBJ1-2, reads DGGITQSPKYLFRKEGQNVTLSCEQNLNHDAMYWYRQDPGQGLRLIYYSQIVNDFQKGDIAEGYSVSREKKESFPLTVTSAQKNPTAFYLCASSIIGGEIGDYGYTFGSGTRLTVV.

The rearrangement joins TRBV4-2 to TRBJ1-5, with D unclear. The germline V gene has CDR1 LGHNA and CDR2 YNFKEQ. The germline V and J ends were trimmed by 0 bases and 0 bases, with 6 bases remaining between them. The CDR3 totals 15 residues. CDR3 coding DNA: TGTGCCAGCAGCCAAGATTCGGATAGCAATCAGCCCCAGCATTTT. Amino acid sequence: CASSQDSDSNQPQHF.

The chain links TRBV3-1 (or the pseudogene TRBV3-2) to TRBJ1-2; D is ambiguous. CDR3 length: 13 amino acids. Trimming left V 4 bases short and J 2 bases short, with 8 bases between. CDR1 and CDR2 (germline): LGHDT, YNNKEL (reference sequence). This CDR3 is CASSLRENYGYTF. The CDR3 DNA sequence: TGTGCCAGCAGCCTTAGGGAAAACTATGGCTACACCTTC.

The chain is built from TRBV5-1 and TRBJ1-5; 7 nucleotides agree with TRBD1. Losses at the gene ends were 4 bases for V and 4 bases for J; bases not matched to a gene: 5. Germline V lookup: CDR1 SGHRS, CDR2 YFSETQ. The CDR3 spans 14 residues. CDR3 in DNA: TGCGCCAGCAGCCTAGGGACAGCAAATCAGCCCCAGCATTTT. Encoded protein: CASSLGTANQPQHF.

The CDR3 here is CASSIGLTVSGNTIYF. The CDR3 DNA follows: TGTGCCAGTAGTATAGGTCTGACCGTCTCTGGAAACACCATATATTTT. The chain has TRBV19 and TRBJ1-3; D unresolved. Per germline, CDR1 LNHDA and CDR2 SQIVND (reference sequence). Trimming removed 1 base from V and 0 bases from J, with 10 bases in between. This CDR3 has 16 residues.

V usage is TRBV2 and J usage is TRBJ2-7; no clear D. The length of the CDR3 is 14 residues. The V gene's germline CDR1 is SNHLY and CDR2 FYNNEI. The V gene lost 2 bases and the J gene lost 3 bases, with 11 bases spanning the gap. CDR3 in amino acids: CASSELYGNYEQYF. The CDR3 region has the DNA TGTGCCAGCAGTGAATTGTACGGCAACTACGAGCAGTACTTC.

The chain carries TRBV5-4 and TRBJ2-5, with TRBD1 matching over 7 bases. The CDR3 is made up of 15 amino acids. V gave up 3 bases and J gave up 5 bases; unmatched junction bases: 10. The germline CDR1 and CDR2 sequences are SGHNT and YYREEE (reference sequence). The CDR3 reads CASSSPSGGRETQYF. DNA for the CDR3: TGTGCCAGCAGCTCCCCCTCAGGGGGTAGGGAGACCCAGTACTTC.

This clone was seen a few times. The genes are TRBV28 and TRBJ1-4; D is perhaps TRBD1 (5 bases). Trimming took off 7 bases at V and 11 bases at J, with 20 bases between the two ends. The CDR3 has 14 residues. Germline V gives CDR1 MDHEN, CDR2 SYDVKM. The CDR3 region is CASIPPGPGGKLFF. DNA of the CDR3: TGTGCCAGCATTCCTCCTGGGCCCGGGGGGAAACTGTTTTTT.

The chain combines TRBV30 with TRBJ1-1; D is perhaps TRBD1 (5 bases). Germline V gene lookup returns CDR1 GTSNPN and CDR2 SVGIG (reference sequence). V lost 5 bases, J lost 10 bases, and 14 bases lay in between. The CDR3 is 11 amino acids. The CDR3 is CAWEKGLAAFF. The CDR3 nucleotides are TGTGCCTGGGAAAAGGGACTGGCAGCTTTCTTT.

CDR3 DNA sequence: TGTGCCAGCTCACCAAGTGGGGGGAACGGAAAACTGTTTTTT. Protein product: CASSPSGGNGKLFF. The chain couples TRBV18 to TRBJ1-4; TRBD1 is a possible D gene (5 bases). CDR3 length: 14 amino acids. V lost 2 bases to trimming and J lost 10 bases, with 14 bases between them. Germline V CDR1 and CDR2: KGHSH, LQKENI. Together with reference TRBV18 and TRBJ1-4, the CDR3 gives the full variable domain: NAGVMQNPRHLVRRRGQEARLRCSPMKGHSHVYWYRQLPEEGLKFMVYLQKENIIDESGMPKERFSAEFPKEGPSILRIQQVVRGDSAAYFCASSPSGGNGKLFFGSGTQLSVL.